Presented here are 11 T cell receptor beta chains from one specimen sequenced in a study of CD4 T cells in relation to SARS-CoV-2 and coronaviruses. The data were produced by immunoSEQ multiplex PCR, yet TCRdb's version contains in-frame clones alone and is incomplete. This sample has under 90,000 clones, with over 90% found just once. Unexposed donor CD4+ T cells date from about 2011-2018, before the COVID-19 pandemic. Material: naive CD4+ T cells from PBMCs. Subset noted: naive CD4+ T cells isolated by negative enrichment. The receptors were sampled from a human donor in good health.

This chain links TRBV2 with TRBJ1-1; no firm D call. CDR1 and CDR2 from the germline V gene are SNHLY and FYNNEI. This CDR3 contains 14 residues. V was clipped by 2 bases and J by 5 bases, with 12 bases between them. The chain's CDR3 is CASSEIGEWTEAFF. The CDR3 bases are TGTGCCAGCAGTGAAATTGGGGAATGGACTGAAGCTTTCTTT.

This chain's CDR3 is CASSTGLAVTDTQYF. The CDR3 DNA is TGCGCCAGCAGCACGGGACTAGCGGTCACAGATACGCAGTATTTT. The chain combines TRBV5-1 with TRBJ2-3, with 11 bases aligning to TRBD2. The CDR3 loop spans 15 amino acids. Germline CDR1 is SGHRS and CDR2 is YFSETQ. V lost 4 bases and J lost 2; bases outside the gene matches: 3. Variable domain in full (rest from reference TRBV5-1 and TRBJ2-3): KAGVTQTPRYLIKTRGQQVTLSCSPISGHRSVSWYQQTPGQGLQFLFEYFSETQRNKGNFPGRFSGRQFSNSRSEMNVSTLELGDSALYLCASSTGLAVTDTQYFGPGTRLTVL.

The genes are TRBV4-3 and TRBJ2-3; a weak D match, TRBD1 (6 bases). Trimming pared 4 bases from V and 6 bases from J, leaving 8 bases between. In germline, CDR1 is LGHNA, CDR2 YSLEER. The CDR3 runs to 12 residues. The CDR3 DNA is TGCGCCAGCAGCCGGCAGGGGGATACGCAGTATTTT. It specifies CASSRQGDTQYF.

Only one count was recorded for this clone. The CDR3: CATSTGTGFLGELFF. The CDR3 region has the DNA TGCGCCACTTCGACCGGGACAGGGTTTCTCGGGGAGCTGTTTTTT. The chain carries TRBV5-1 and TRBJ2-2; 9 positions agree with TRBD1. The germline CDR1 and CDR2 sequences are SGHRS and YFSETQ. V gave up 9 bases and J gave up 7 bases; unmatched junction bases: 13. The CDR3 contains 15 residues.

This clone appeared a few times. The CDR3 is CAISDATSGSYNEQFF. The CDR3 DNA is TGTGCCATCAGTGATGCGACTAGCGGGTCTTACAATGAGCAGTTCTTC. V and J are TRBV10-3 and TRBJ2-1; 10 bases are shared with TRBD2. Looked up from germline, CDR1 is ENHRY and CDR2 is SYGVKD. The CDR3 is 16 amino acids. Losses at the gene ends were 3 bases for V and 4 bases for J; bases not matched to a gene: 6.

This clone was observed a single time. The CDR3 sequence: CASSIGPATYGYTF. CDR3 coding DNA: TGTGCCAGTAGTATAGGGCCAGCGACGTATGGCTACACCTTC. This sequence joins TRBV19 and TRBJ1-2; D ambiguous. The CDR3 is 14 residues long. Looked up from germline, CDR1 is LNHDA and CDR2 is SQIVND (reference sequence). V was clipped by 1 base and J by 5 bases, with 11 bases between them.

The V gene is TRBV28, the J gene TRBJ1-2, with 7 bases fitting TRBD1. Per germline, CDR1 MDHEN and CDR2 SYDVKM. The CDR3 is 16 residues long. V gave up 5 bases and J gave up 2 bases; unmatched junction bases: 11. The CDR3 nucleotides are TGTGCCAGCAGTCTAGGGGGCGGGGGCACCAACTATGGCTACACCTTC. This codes for CASSLGGGGTNYGYTF.

The CDR3 coding sequence is TGTGCCAGCAGTCTTAACAGGGTTGGAAACACCATATATTTT. Translated, it gives CASSLNRVGNTIYF. The chain is built from TRBV7-2 and TRBJ1-3, with D possibly matching TRBD1 (6 bases). CDR1 is SGHTA, CDR2 FQGNSA, per germline. The CDR3 is made up of 14 amino acids. V dropped 6 bases and J dropped 3 bases, with 12 bases sitting between them.

The chain joins TRBV24-1 to TRBJ1-5; 7 bases fit TRBD1. CDR1 KGHDR and CDR2 SFDVKD come from the germline V gene. The junction had 3 bases not matched to a gene; V was cut back by 3 bases and J by 2 bases. This CDR3 has 15 residues. The CDR3 loop is CATSDPGTGNQPQHF. CDR3 DNA: TGTGCCACCAGTGATCCCGGGACAGGCAATCAGCCCCAGCATTTT.

V and J are TRBV30 and TRBJ1-2; possibly TRBD1 for D (6 bases). The CDR3 covers 14 residues. V was shortened by 0 bases and J by 4 bases, with 12 bases between the two germline ends. Germline V CDR1 and CDR2: GTSNPN, SVGIG (reference sequence). CDR3 nucleotides: TGTGCCTGGAGTGTACTTCAGGGGAGCTATGGCTACACCTTC. Protein: CAWSVLQGSYGYTF. The variable domain in full, with the rest retrieved from reference TRBV30 and TRBJ1-2, is SQTIHQWPATLVQPVGSPLSLECTVEGTSNPNLYWYRQAAGRGLQLLFYSVGIGQISSEVPQNLSASRPQDRQFILSSKKLLLSDSGFYLCAWSVLQGSYGYTFGSGTRLTVV.

V and J are TRBV7-2 and TRBJ1-5; D gene unclear. From germline, CDR1 is SGHTA and CDR2 FQGNSA. Trimming pared 5 bases from V and 6 bases from J, leaving 8 bases between. The CDR3 loop spans 12 amino acids. The CDR3 is CASSTPPQPQHF. The DNA for the CDR3 is TGTGCCAGCAGCACCCCCCCTCAGCCCCAGCATTTT.